Listed below are T cell receptor beta chains from one sample, sequenced in a study of blood T cells in healthy people across ages. TCRdb re-called the 5' RACE reads with MiXCR, one entry per CDR3 protein. Altogether about 1,400,000 distinct CDR3 sequences are present, roughly 45% being singletons, with the ten largest covering approximately 7.9%. Sequenced sample: blood. These receptors originate from a woman aged 18-30 years in good health. Both conserved end residues are part of each CDR3. The D gene is left open where the match is weak. Not every row has a clone size; where given, it reads once, few, many or a size class.

clone size	D gene	V gene	J gene	CDR3 protein	CDR3 DNA
NA	NA	TRBV6-2/TRBV6-3	TRBJ2-7	CASSRRDPVEQYF	TGTGCCAGCAGTAGGCGAGACCCCGTCGAGCAGTACTTC
NA	NA	TRBV20-1	TRBJ2-7	CSALPRGEHEQYF	TGCAGTGCCCTCCCCCGAGGAGAACACGAGCAGTACTTC
NA	NA	TRBV7-2	TRBJ1-6	CASSAESNSPLHF	TGTGCCAGCAGCGCGGAGTCTAATTCACCCCTCCACTTT
NA	NA	TRBV5-8	TRBJ1-1	CASSSSPVNEAFF	TGTGCCAGCAGCTCCAGTCCCGTCAACGAAGCTTTCTTT
NA	TRBD2	TRBV4-1	TRBJ2-3	CASSPQVASGRTDTQYF	TGCGCCAGCAGCCCCCAGGTCGCTAGCGGGCGCACAGATACGCAGTATTTT
few	TRBD1	TRBV28	TRBJ1-2	CASSLGLRRQGGLSHGYTF	TGTGCCAGCAGTTTAGGGTTGAGGCGGCAGGGGGGACTCTCGCATGGCTACACCTTC
once	NA	TRBV6-6	TRBJ2-7	CASTQEEWSTYEQYF	TGTGCCAGCACCCAGGAGGAGTGGAGCACCTACGAGCAGTACTTC
few	NA	TRBV5-1	TRBJ2-1	CASSSGEGIYNEQFF	TGCGCCAGCAGCTCAGGGGAAGGGATCTACAATGAGCAGTTCTTC
few	TRBD2	TRBV6-2/TRBV6-3	TRBJ2-3	CASSPSGTSGRWDTQYF	TGTGCCAGCAGCCCTTCCGGGACTAGCGGACGATGGGATACGCAGTATTTT
NA	NA	TRBV5-4	TRBJ2-7	CASSTPTQPPYEQYF	TGTGCCAGCAGCACCCCTACCCAGCCTCCCTACGAGCAGTACTTC
NA	NA	TRBV20-1	TRBJ1-2	CSARDFVGQLYGYTF	TGCAGTGCTAGAGATTTCGTAGGACAGCTCTATGGCTACACCTTC
few	NA	TRBV5-1	TRBJ1-2	CASSLTDSSGYGYTF	TGCGCCAGCAGCCTGACGGACAGCTCGGGTTATGGCTACACCTTC
few	NA	TRBV18	TRBJ2-7	CASSPPGGRSSYEQYF	TGTGCCAGCTCACCACCTGGGGGGAGAAGCTCCTACGAGCAGTACTTC
NA	TRBD1	TRBV5-1	TRBJ1-1	CASSLGGQASTEAFF	TGCGCCAGCAGCTTGGGGGGACAGGCCAGCACTGAAGCTTTCTTT